Sequencing of this T cell receptor beta chain was carried out in a study of blood T cell repertoires in COVID-19 (dated by TCRdb to 2018 to 2020). With respect to the entire study: Samples covering the acute and convalescent phases of COVID-19 were provided by collaborators in the United States, Italy and Spain. The dataset comprised deeply sampled blood TCRbeta repertoires from subjects exposed to, actively infected with, or recovered from COVID-19. The repertoires were released in a freely available public database intended as a resource for research on the immune response to SARS-CoV-2. Nearly every sample came with metadata listing a de-identified subject ID, COVID-19 status, age in years and sex. The prospective study material was composed of cDNA or gDNA derived from T cells, B-cell-depleted T cells, or PBMCs. Samples came from the ongoing ImmuneRACE study (first 160 participants) plus 1,254 subjects from 6 global collaborators. Where available, HLA class I and class II types were taken from metadata supplied by the sample provider and were not determined by assay-based typing.

Whole blood was collected in K2EDTA tubes by collaborating institutions according to the institutions' own protocols. For TCRbeta analysis, collaborators shipped samples as frozen whole blood, isolated PBMCs, or DNA extracted from either of those sample types. The immunoSEQ Assay, a bias-controlled multiplex PCR, was used to amplify TCRbeta CDR3 regions from genomic DNA. The study's processing was this. The number of nucleated cells in each sample was estimated by amplification of reference gene primers within the assay. Sequence reads were collapsed and filtered to measure the absolute abundance of every unique TCRbeta CDR3 rearrangement. For each sample, productive Simpson clonality was calculated as the square root of Simpson's diversity index over productive rearrangements. TCRdb's version of the immuneACCESS table is confined to in-frame rearrangements and falls short of the full clone set. An unresolved V gene accounts for under half of the shortfall where checked; the remainder is of unknown origin. That table furnishes V, J and clone size, whereas the DNA furnished D and trimming. In this sample the table shows about 76,000 clones, about 90% of which occur a single time. In total, the top ten clones hold 9% to 15% of the sample.

Note on this clone: No antigen is known for it. Nothing much larger sits one base from this clone, and base qualities are not available.

Results and caveats for the whole study, not just this receptor: How much clinical and demographic metadata was included differed by source and by participant, and the metadata was provided uncurated.

Sequences LNHDA (CDR1) and SQIVND (CDR2) are obtained from the germline V gene (reference sequence). From cysteine to phenylalanine, the CDR3 is 18 amino acids long. Only CDR3 DNA remains: 54 bases, in frame from the first base. Germline trimming: 5 bases from V, 0 bases from J; junction bases outside gene matches: 8. Sequenced: peripheral blood. This receptor was identified in a human donor in a cohort sampled during active COVID-19. This chain joins TRBV19 to TRBJ2-3; 13 bases in the middle match TRBD2. The CDR3 here reads CASSAGLAGRSSTDTQYF. The nucleotides read TGTGCCAGTAGTGCGGGACTAGCGGGGAGATCTAGCACAGATACGCAGTATTTT. The full variable domain, with segments outside the CDR3 supplied by the reference TRBV19 and TRBJ2-3 proteins, appears as DGGITQSPKYLFRKEGQNVTLSCEQNLNHDAMYWYRQDPGQGLRLIYYSQIVNDFQKGDIAEGYSVSREKKESFPLTVTSAQKNPTAFYLCASSAGLAGRSSTDTQYFGPGTRLTVL.